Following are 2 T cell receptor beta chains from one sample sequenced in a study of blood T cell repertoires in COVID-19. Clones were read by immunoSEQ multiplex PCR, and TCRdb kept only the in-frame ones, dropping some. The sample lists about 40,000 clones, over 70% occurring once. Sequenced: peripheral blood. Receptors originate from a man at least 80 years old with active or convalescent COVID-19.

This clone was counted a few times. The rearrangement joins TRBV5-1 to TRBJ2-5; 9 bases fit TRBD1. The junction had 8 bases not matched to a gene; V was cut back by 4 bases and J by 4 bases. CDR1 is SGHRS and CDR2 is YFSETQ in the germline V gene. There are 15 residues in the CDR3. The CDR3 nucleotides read TGCGCCAGCAGCACGGCCGGGACAGGGCGAGAGACCCAGTACTTC. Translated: CASSTAGTGRETQYF.

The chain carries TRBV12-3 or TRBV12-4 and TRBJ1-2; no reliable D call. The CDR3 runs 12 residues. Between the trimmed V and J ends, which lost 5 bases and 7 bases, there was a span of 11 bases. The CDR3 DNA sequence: TGTGCCAGCAGTCCCATCAGTATTGGCTACACCTTC. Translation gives CASSPISIGYTF.